This T cell receptor (beta chain) appears in the sequencing data of a study of shared clonotypes between healthy human individuals (dated by TCRdb to 2020 to 2022). Study-wide context: Two women and a few men aged 18 to 49 years were included in the cohort. For each donor, three plates each were used for CD4 naive and CD4 memory, two plates were used for CD8 naive, and one plate was used for CD8 memory. To estimate repertoire size and how much clonotypes are shared between individuals, the study performed deep sequencing of blood TCR repertoires from a few healthy adults. To increase sequencing depth and limit assay-specific biases, different laboratories used diverse techniques to prepare libraries and sequence TCR repertoires. Leukapheresis yielded between about 0.94 and 9.5 billion PBMCs per donor.

Results and caveats for the whole study, not just this receptor: Because the study included a small number of donors, the genetic and exposure-history diversity represented was limited. Sampling was limited to blood, and TCR repertoires in tissue likely differ from TCR repertoires in blood. When a few donors were compared, the shared fraction of clonotypes was about 5.5% for naive CD4, over 3% for naive CD8, 2% to 2.5% for memory CD4, and around 0.4% for memory CD8. Pairwise subsampling led to the expectation that sequencing depth would affect the degree of clonotype sharing among donors. Naive subsets generally had larger estimated clonotype richness than memory subsets. Higher generation probabilities were observed for clonotypes shared by all four sorted-subset donors than for non-shared clonotypes. Rarefaction of sorted-subset datasets indicated incomplete sequencing despite the large sequencing depth.

Comments on this clone: Its specific antigen is unknown. No much larger clonotype is one base removed from it; base qualities were not supplied.

CDR1 and CDR2 (MNHNS, SASEGT) derive from the germline V gene. V and J are truncated by 7 bases and 4 bases respectively, leaving an intervening sequence of 8 bases. The CDR3, cysteine through phenylalanine, is 12 amino acids long. The DNA shown is the 36-base CDR3, in frame from base 1. Healthy HIV-negative adults with no recently reported acute infections or vaccinations were included as donors. Every donor was a Caucasian adult residing in Nashville, Tennessee, USA. CD4+ T cells were enriched through magnetic negative selection, after which naive cells were positively selected on CD45RA and the remaining negative fraction served as the memory subset. After blood collection by leukapheresis, PBMCs were isolated using Ficoll-Histopaque density gradient centrifugation and then cryopreserved in the vapor phase of liquid nitrogen. Analytical flow cytometry was used to check the purity and quantity of each magnetically sorted T cell population. Genomic DNA was isolated from every sorted fraction and measured by UV absorbance on a Nanodrop 2000c.

Using the deep immunoSEQ assay, multiplex PCR amplified TCR CDR3 regions from genomic DNA. Genomic DNA extracted from each cell subset was distributed evenly over all wells of several immunoSEQ 96-well plates, and each plate served as one replicate. For sorted subsets, each replicate PCR was loaded with 200 ng genomic DNA, equivalent to 25,000 to 35,000 T cell genomes. Purified libraries were quantified with a Qubit 3.0 fluorometer, sized on a Bioanalyzer 2100, and re-quantified with the KAPA Library Quantification kit. Each immunoSEQ 96-well plate was sequenced on its own single-read 150-cycle Illumina NextSeq 550 flow cell. The original pipeline was this. Because the immunoSEQ output included only junctional sequences and no quality scores, the filtering could not be the same as the filtering used for full-length reads. To assign V/J genes and CDR3, sequences were annotated using PyIR, a Python wrapper for IgBLAST v1.9, with IMGT germline references. Reads with weak V/J assignments (E-value above 1e-6), missing CDR3, stop codons, out-of-frame junctions, or ambiguous translated residues were removed. A V3J clonotype was defined by an identical inferred V gene, J gene, and CDR3 amino acid sequence. Percentage overlap between repertoires was computed as shared unique clonotypes divided by the size of the smaller repertoire. RTK rarefaction, the Chao1 estimator, and Recon v2.1 estimates of unobserved clonotypes were used to assess repertoire richness. OLGA was used to compute generation probabilities for all TCRbeta clonotypes that the gDNA method yielded from several donors. TCRdb re-hosts the immuneACCESS table, in-frame sequences only. Its copies lack some clones; in the studies checked, an unresolved V gene accounts for under half of them, and the cause for the rest is not known. V, J and clone size reflect that table, while D and trimming were determined from the DNA. The sample table records 850,000 to 1,200,000 clones; 70% to 80% of these occur just once. Of the sample, around 1.4% is held by the ten largest clones.

The V gene is TRBV6-1 and the J gene is TRBJ1-5; a confident D gene designation cannot be given. The clonotype comes from a man younger than 35 in good health. The sample comprised memory CD4+ T cells sorted from blood. What this sample's cell subset or site label stands for: CD45RA-negative fraction. The DNA is as follows: TGTGCCAGCAAGGACGGGAATCAGCCCCAGCATTTT. This translates into CASKDGNQPQHF.